The entry below gives a single T cell receptor (beta chain) sequence along with its context. This specimen belongs to a study of identical twins. Germline CDR1 SGDLS, CDR2 YYNGEE. The CDR3 is 15 residues long. V was cut by 0 bases and J by 5 bases, with 11 bases left in between. All donors were healthy Caucasians. MiXCR, applied by TCRdb to the 5' RACE reads, yields one record per CDR3 protein. The sample yields 450,000 or so distinct CDR3 sequences, approximately 14% seen once. These data were also reused for a study on yellow fever vaccine responses in identical twins.

The J gene is TRBJ1-4, the V gene TRBV9; tentative D call: TRBD1 (5 bases). The TCR was taken from a woman younger than 35 in good health. Sequenced: CD4+ T cells sorted from blood. CDR3 amino acids: CASSVEGTLNEKLFF. For the CDR3, the DNA is TGTGCCAGCAGCGTAGAAGGGACCCTCAATGAAAAACTGTTTTTT.